These 31 T cell receptor beta chains were sequenced from one sample in a study of cytomegalovirus exposure and HLA in healthy donors. The PCR made use of 60 Vbeta and 13 Jbeta primers. Produced via immunoSEQ multiplex PCR; TCRdb's table is partial and in-frame only. The table includes 150,000 to 200,000 clones, approximately 67% detected once. The sample taken for sequencing was PBMCs. The receptors derive from a man aged 35-49 years in good health and CMV-seronegative.

The gene calls are TRBV6-5 and TRBJ2-7; TRBD1 agrees at 7 bases. This CDR3 has 14 amino acids. Looked up from germline, CDR1 is MNHEY and CDR2 is SVGAGI. J lost 3 bases, V lost 6 bases, and 8 bases had no gene match. The CDR3 sequence: CASSHPGQSYEQYF. The CDR3 DNA reads as TGTGCCAGCAGCCACCCGGGACAGAGCTACGAGCAGTACTTC.

The rearrangement joins TRBV7-2 to TRBJ1-1; D uncertain. V dropped 1 base and J dropped 0 bases, with 9 bases sitting between them. The CDR3 loop spans 15 amino acids. Germline-derived CDR1 and CDR2 are SGHTA and FQGNSA. CDR3 DNA sequence: TGTGCCAGCAGCTTAGTCCCGGGGATGAACACTGAAGCTTTCTTT. The encoded protein is CASSLVPGMNTEAFF.

There are a few counts of this clone. V usage is TRBV5-8 and J usage is TRBJ1-1, with 10 positions matching TRBD1. The CDR3 runs to 14 residues. V lost 4 bases and J lost 2; bases outside the gene matches: 2. The germline gives CDR1 SGHTS, CDR2 YDEGEE. Here the CDR3 reads CASSRQGANTEAFF. The CDR3 nucleotides are TGTGCCAGCAGCCGACAGGGGGCAAACACTGAAGCTTTCTTT.

The chain employs TRBV6-5 and TRBJ2-5; D is perhaps TRBD2 (5 bases). The J call is in doubt because the DNA end fits TRBJ2-7 better. Germline V gene sequence: CDR1 MNHEY, CDR2 SVGAGI. The length of the CDR3 is 15 residues. The CDR3 protein is CASSYRPGSAYEQYF. The CDR3 bases are TGTGCCAGCAGTTACAGGCCGGGGAGCGCCTACGAGCAGTACTTC.

This clone came up once. The J gene is TRBJ2-1, the V gene TRBV5-4; 8 bases agree with TRBD2. The length of the CDR3 is 15 residues. V lost 0 bases, J lost 4 bases, and 3 bases stayed unmatched. CDR1 and CDR2 (germline): SGHNT, YYREEE (reference sequence). The CDR3 DNA sequence: TGTGCCAGCAGCTTGGTAGCGGGGAAGTACAATGAGCAGTTCTTC. Protein: CASSLVAGKYNEQFF.

The rearrangement uses TRBV11-2 and TRBJ2-7; TRBD2 aligns across 7 bases. Unmatched junction bases numbered 6, after V lost 1 base and J lost 3 bases. The CDR3 is made up of 15 amino acids. Germline V lookup: CDR1 SGHAT, CDR2 FQNNGV. In DNA form, the CDR3 reads TGTGCCAGCAGCTTAGCGCTAGCGGACTACTACGAGCAGTACTTC. Translating gives CASSLALADYYEQYF.

The chain links TRBV29-1 to TRBJ2-3; 8 bases match TRBD2. Germline-derived CDR1 and CDR2 are SQVTM and ANQGSEA. J lost 3 bases, V lost 3 bases, and 5 bases had no gene match. This CDR3 is 14 amino acids long. CDR3 in DNA: TGCAGCGTTGACGGGCGGGAGGAAACAGATACGCAGTATTTT. Translation: CSVDGREETDTQYF.

The chain combines TRBV6-5 with TRBJ2-2, with 12 bases that match TRBD1. Trimming cost V 2 bases and J 9 bases; bases outside gene matches: 4. The CDR3 is 15 residues long. The germline V gene encodes CDR1 MNHEY and CDR2 SVGAGI. The CDR3 is CASSYGTGGSRELFF. CDR3 nucleotide sequence: TGTGCCAGCAGTTACGGGACAGGGGGCTCAAGGGAGCTGTTTTTT.

The chain is built from TRBV28 and TRBJ2-5; 10 nucleotides align to TRBD1. The CDR3 has 16 residues. Trimming cost V 5 bases and J 2 bases; bases outside gene matches: 8. Per the germline V gene, CDR1 is MDHEN and CDR2 is SYDVKM. The CDR3 region has the DNA TGTGCCAGCAGTCTTTCCACGGGACAGGGGCAAGAGACCCAGTACTTC. This sequence encodes CASSLSTGQGQETQYF.

The rearrangement uses TRBV28 and TRBJ2-7, with a tentative D call TRBD2 (6 bases). Germline V gives CDR1 MDHEN, CDR2 SYDVKM. V lost 10 bases to trimming and J lost 3 bases, with 22 bases between them. CDR3 length: 15 residues. CDR3 sequence: CATCSRSGVNYEQYF. The CDR3, as DNA: TGTGCCACCTGTTCCCGATCGGGGGTGAACTACGAGCAGTACTTC.

This chain links TRBV4-3 with TRBJ2-1, with 9 bases identical to TRBD2. Trimming removed 2 bases from V and 8 bases from J; junction bases left unmatched: 7. CDR3 length: 15 amino acids. Germline lookup yields CDR1 LGHNA and CDR2 YSLEER. This CDR3 reads CASSQLISGSHEQFF. The CDR3 nucleotides are TGCGCCAGCAGCCAATTGATTAGCGGGAGCCATGAGCAGTTCTTC.

The chain has TRBV6-6 and TRBJ1-4; perhaps TRBD1 as D (5 bases). Germline assignment: CDR1 MNHNY and CDR2 SVGAGI (reference sequence). This CDR3 is built from 15 residues. V was trimmed by 5 bases and J by 7 bases, leaving 17 bases between them. The CDR3 region is CASSPVGGGFEKLFF. In DNA form, the CDR3 reads TGTGCCAGCAGTCCGGTGGGGGGGGGATTTGAAAAACTGTTTTTT.

In its sample, this clone was seen a few times. The same CDR3 also results from other DNA sequences found in this sample. V and J are TRBV19 and TRBJ2-1, with TRBD1 identical over 9 bases. The V gene end was trimmed by 0 bases and the J gene end by 6 bases; junction bases not matched to a gene: 3. This CDR3 region has 15 residues. The germline V gene has CDR1 LNHDA and CDR2 SQIVND (reference sequence). The CDR3 sequence: CASSIEDRGGNEQFF. The CDR3 region has the DNA TGTGCCAGTAGTATAGAGGACAGGGGTGGCAATGAGCAGTTCTTC. Drawing the rest from reference TRBV19 and TRBJ2-1, the complete variable domain is DGGITQSPKYLFRKEGQNVTLSCEQNLNHDAMYWYRQDPGQGLRLIYYSQIVNDFQKGDIAEGYSVSREKKESFPLTVTSAQKNPTAFYLCASSIEDRGGNEQFFGPGTRLTVL.

This sequence joins TRBV4-3 and TRBJ2-3; 13 positions match TRBD2. The J segment lost 5 bases and the V segment lost 6 bases, leaving 5 bases of the junction unmatched. This CDR3 spans 15 amino acids. Germline-derived CDR1 and CDR2 are LGHNA and YSLEER. CDR3 bases: TGCGCCAGCAGTCGTGGACTAGCGGGAGTAGATACGCAGTATTTT. Translating gives CASSRGLAGVDTQYF.

The chain joins TRBV7-2 to TRBJ2-5; TRBD1 might be the D (6 bases). The DNA end is a closer match to TRBJ2-7, so the J assignment may be wrong. This CDR3 has 14 amino acids. Germline V gives CDR1 SGHTA, CDR2 FQGNSA. The CDR3 loop reads CASSRGQPSYEQYF. In DNA, the CDR3 is TGTGCCAGCAGCCGAGGACAGCCTAGCTACGAGCAGTACTTC.

The V and J genes are TRBV28 and TRBJ1-2, with D maybe TRBD1 (6 bases). V was trimmed by 6 bases and J by 4 bases, leaving 15 bases between them. Per the germline V gene, CDR1 is MDHEN and CDR2 is SYDVKM. The CDR3 runs to 14 residues. For the CDR3, the DNA is TGTGCCAGCAGAGCATCGGGACAAATCTATGGCTACACCTTC. Translation: CASRASGQIYGYTF.

This clone has more than one count but fewer than ten. The rearrangement links TRBV29-1 to TRBJ2-1; 11 bases are shared with TRBD2. In germline, CDR1 is SQVTM, CDR2 ANQGSEA. J was trimmed by 8 bases and V by 6 bases; bases with no gene match: 12. The CDR3 contains 15 residues. The CDR3 DNA follows: TGCAGCGTCTTACTAGCGGGAGATCGGGTGGATGAGCAGTTCTTC. It specifies CSVLLAGDRVDEQFF.

V gene TRBV29-1 combines with J gene TRBJ2-1; TRBD2 aligns across 10 bases. With 6 bases clipped from V and 6 bases from J, the junction kept 5 bases outside the gene matches. The CDR3 is 13 residues long. From germline, CDR1 is SQVTM and CDR2 ANQGSEA. The CDR3 DNA follows: TGCAGCGTGGGCCGGACTAGCGGCAATGAGCAGTTCTTC. Translated, it gives CSVGRTSGNEQFF.

A few counts support this clone. The V call is TRBV27, the J call TRBJ1-1; 8 bases line up with TRBD1. The CDR3 runs 10 residues. Germline V lookup: CDR1 MNHEY, CDR2 SMNVEV (reference sequence). After removal of 10 bases from V and 7 bases from J, the junction contained 2 bases not matched to a gene. The CDR3 bases are TGTGCCATAGGACAGGGTGAAGCTTTCTTT. This gives the protein CAIGQGEAFF.

On this clone: At the DNA level, this CDR3 is encoded by other sequences in the same sample as well. The chain uses TRBV29-1 and TRBJ2-7; possibly TRBD1 for D (5 bases). Trimming stripped 1 base from V and 6 bases from J, with 16 bases between. CDR3 length equals 14 residues. Germline V lookup: CDR1 SQVTM, CDR2 ANQGSEA. For the CDR3, the DNA is TGCAGCGTTGAAGTCTGGCAGGGAAAAGGCGAGCAGTACTTC. Translation gives CSVEVWQGKGEQYF.

The CDR3 loop is CASSLLGGYTDTQYF. The CDR3 DNA reads TGCGCCAGCAGCTTGCTTGGGGGCTACACAGATACGCAGTATTTT. The rearrangement joins TRBV5-1 to TRBJ2-3; D is perhaps TRBD1 (6 bases). Germline V gives CDR1 SGHRS, CDR2 YFSETQ. This CDR3 contains 15 residues. Trimming stripped 1 base from V and 2 bases from J, with 11 bases between.

The V and J genes are TRBV12-2 and TRBJ2-2; TRBD2 is taken as the D call from the table, unchecked against the DNA. TRBV12-2 constitutes a pseudogene. The CDR3 is 13 amino acids. CDR3 DNA: TGTGCAAGCCCCTACTCGATCACCGGGGAGCTGTTTTTT. Translation: CASPYSITGELFF.

The chain has TRBV11-1 and TRBJ2-1; 11 nucleotides match TRBD2. This CDR3 is built from 15 residues. Per the germline V gene, CDR1 is SGHAT and CDR2 is FQDESV (reference sequence). Unmatched junction bases numbered 2, after V lost 3 bases and J lost 4 bases. The CDR3 nucleotides read TGTGCCAGCAGCTTTCGGACTAGCGGGTACAATGAGCAGTTCTTC. Its translation: CASSFRTSGYNEQFF.

This clone was detected only once. The chain combines TRBV7-8 with TRBJ1-1, with D perhaps matching TRBD1 (6 bases). Trimming removed 1 base at V and 1 base at J, with 10 bases between. The CDR3 contains 15 residues. Germline lookup yields CDR1 SGHVS and CDR2 FQNEAQ. The DNA of the CDR3 is TGTGCCAGCAGCTTAGAGGACAGATGGAACACTGAAGCTTTCTTT. It codes for CASSLEDRWNTEAFF. Together with reference TRBV7-8 and TRBJ1-1, the CDR3 gives the full variable domain: GAGVSQSPRYKVAKRGQDVALRCDPISGHVSLFWYQQALGQGPEFLTYFQNEAQLDKSGLPSDRFFAERPEGSVSTLKIQRTQQEDSAVYLCASSLEDRWNTEAFFGQGTRLTVV.

This clone was picked up a small number of times. V gene TRBV19 combines with J gene TRBJ2-1, with 11 bases fitting TRBD1. The CDR3 extends over 15 amino acids. Unmatched junction bases numbered 10, after V lost 8 bases and J lost 7 bases. CDR1 and CDR2 from the germline V gene are LNHDA and SQIVND (reference sequence). The CDR3 nucleotides are TGTGCCAGTGGAGTCGGGACAGGGGGTTGGAATGAGCAGTTCTTC. Protein: CASGVGTGGWNEQFF.

The chain employs TRBV19 and TRBJ2-2, with a tentative D call TRBD2 (6 bases). Trimming took off 6 bases at V and 3 bases at J, with 14 bases between the two ends. Germline values: CDR1 LNHDA, CDR2 SQIVND (reference sequence). The CDR3 sequence is 15 residues long. This CDR3 is CASSPLGGHTGELFF. The CDR3 nucleotides read TGTGCCAGTAGCCCGCTCGGAGGGCACACCGGGGAGCTGTTTTTT. Together with reference TRBV19 and TRBJ2-2, the CDR3 gives the full variable domain: DGGITQSPKYLFRKEGQNVTLSCEQNLNHDAMYWYRQDPGQGLRLIYYSQIVNDFQKGDIAEGYSVSREKKESFPLTVTSAQKNPTAFYLCASSPLGGHTGELFFGEGSRLTVL.

The chain is built from TRBV6-5 and TRBJ1-2; unclear D gene. From germline, CDR1 is MNHEY and CDR2 SVGAGI. The CDR3 has 13 residues. Deletions cut 7 bases from V and 6 bases from J, with 15 bases between. The CDR3 nucleotides are TGTGCCAGCACCGCAGGCAGGAAAAATGGCTACACCTTC. Translation gives CASTAGRKNGYTF.

This clone has just a few counts. The chain carries TRBV5-5 and TRBJ1-2; tentatively, D is TRBD1 (6 bases). The CDR3 sequence is 18 residues long. V was shortened by 0 bases and J by 4 bases, with 22 bases between the two germline ends. Germline CDR1 SGHKS, CDR2 YYEKEE (reference sequence). This CDR3 is CASSLGSAGARGVYGYTF. The CDR3 region has the DNA TGTGCCAGCAGCTTGGGGAGTGCGGGGGCGCGTGGCGTCTATGGCTACACCTTC.

The CDR3 DNA follows: TGTGCCAGCAGCTTAGCAGGGAGCAGCAATCAGCCCCAGCATTTT. Its protein is CASSLAGSSNQPQHF. The chain combines TRBV7-2 with TRBJ1-5; no clear D gene. CDR3 size: 15 residues. The germline CDR1 and CDR2 sequences are SGHTA and FQGNSA. V was clipped by 0 bases and J by 1 base, with 7 bases between them.

V gene TRBV5-1 combines with J gene TRBJ1-5; tentative D call: TRBD1 (5 bases). CDR1 SGHRS and CDR2 YFSETQ come from the germline V gene. CDR3 length: 14 amino acids. V lost 4 bases, J lost 3 bases, and 11 bases lay in between. Here the CDR3 DNA reads TGCGCCAGCAGCCTAGACAGCAACAATCAGCCCCAGCATTTT. Its protein is CASSLDSNNQPQHF.

J is TRBJ1-1 and V is TRBV14; D may be TRBD1 (5 bases). V lost 2 bases to trimming and J lost 1 base, with 11 bases between them. In germline, CDR1 is SGHDN, CDR2 FVKESK. There are 15 residues in the CDR3. CDR3 residues: CASSQFGGKNTEAFF. Written as DNA, the CDR3 is TGTGCCAGCAGCCAATTCGGGGGGAAGAACACTGAAGCTTTCTTT.